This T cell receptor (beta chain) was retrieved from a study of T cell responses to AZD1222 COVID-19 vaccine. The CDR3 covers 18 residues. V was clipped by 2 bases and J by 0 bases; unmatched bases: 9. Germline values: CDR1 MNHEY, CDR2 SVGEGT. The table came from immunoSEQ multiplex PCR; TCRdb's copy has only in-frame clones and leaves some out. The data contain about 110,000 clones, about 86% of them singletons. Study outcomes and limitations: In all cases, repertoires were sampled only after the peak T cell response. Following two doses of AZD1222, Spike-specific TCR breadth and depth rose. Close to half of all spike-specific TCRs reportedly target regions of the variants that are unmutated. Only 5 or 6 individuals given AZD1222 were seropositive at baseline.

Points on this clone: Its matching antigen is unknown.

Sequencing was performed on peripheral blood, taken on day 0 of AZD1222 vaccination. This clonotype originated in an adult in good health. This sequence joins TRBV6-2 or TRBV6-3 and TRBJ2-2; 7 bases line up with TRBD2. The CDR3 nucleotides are TGTGCCAGCAGTTACCAGCGGGGCGCCATTTCGAACACCGGGGAGCTGTTTTTT. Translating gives CASSYQRGAISNTGELFF.